These T cell receptor beta chains were read from a single sample in a study of human T cells and chemical hapten exposure. TCRdb re-called the RACE reads with MiXCR, one entry per CDR3 protein. The table shows just under 350,000 distinct CDR3 sequences, with around 7% occurring only once. The specimen was whole blood, collected in connection with sensitization to the hapten diphenylcyclopropenone (DPC). The receptors shown here come from a woman younger than 30 with alopecia areata. Some clones in this sample may be carry-over from other donors' samples. The CDR3 runs from the conserved cysteine through the conserved F or W.

V gene: TRBV29-1; J gene: TRBJ2-5; CDR3 protein: CSVENSNSETQYF
V gene: TRBV28; J gene: TRBJ1-1; CDR3 protein: CASSSTRVEAFF
V gene: TRBV4-3; J gene: TRBJ2-1; CDR3 protein: CASSQSTGGSYNEQFF
V gene: TRBV5-4; J gene: TRBJ2-5; CDR3 protein: CASSPGGTSGTETQYF
V gene: TRBV4-3; J gene: TRBJ2-1; CDR3 protein: CASSQGRSGGLSYNEQFF
V gene: TRBV15; J gene: TRBJ1-6; CDR3 protein: CATSRDKYAADLALHF
V gene: TRBV6-5; J gene: TRBJ1-2; CDR3 protein: CASLGPYYSPNYGYTF
V gene: TRBV19; J gene: TRBJ2-6; CDR3 protein: CASSRPTGADPPGANVLTF
V gene: TRBV5-1; J gene: TRBJ2-3; CDR3 protein: CASSLEGASTDTQYF
V gene: TRBV6-6; J gene: TRBJ1-4; CDR3 protein: CASSYGTGEKLFF
V gene: TRBV6-2/TRBV6-3; J gene: TRBJ1-5; CDR3 protein: CASSYYRGYQPQHF
V gene: TRBV12-3/TRBV12-4; J gene: TRBJ2-4; CDR3 protein: CASSPIGTNKNIQYF
V gene: TRBV9; J gene: TRBJ2-3; CDR3 protein: CASSATSGRTDTQYF
V gene: TRBV11-2; J gene: TRBJ2-3; CDR3 protein: CASSFRLAGGPGTDTQYF
V gene: TRBV11-2; J gene: TRBJ1-1; CDR3 protein: CASSLDYPGQGNGMNTEAFF
V gene: TRBV18; J gene: TRBJ1-4; CDR3 protein: CASSPYNEKLFF
V gene: TRBV7-2; J gene: TRBJ2-2; CDR3 protein: CASSLGLLNTGELFF
V gene: TRBV20-1; J gene: TRBJ2-6; CDR3 protein: CSARHGANVLTF
V gene: TRBV6-2/TRBV6-3; J gene: TRBJ2-2; CDR3 protein: CASSRQGQKTGELFF
V gene: TRBV12-3/TRBV12-4; J gene: TRBJ2-2; CDR3 protein: CAITENTGELFF
V gene: TRBV19; J gene: TRBJ2-5; CDR3 protein: CASSIGLAGRETQYF
V gene: TRBV7-2; J gene: TRBJ1-6; CDR3 protein: CASSLQGFNSPLHF
V gene: TRBV9; J gene: TRBJ2-3; CDR3 protein: CASSEDSARTDTQYF
V gene: TRBV18; J gene: TRBJ1-1; CDR3 protein: CASSPLRERAEAFF
V gene: TRBV20-1; J gene: TRBJ1-1; CDR3 protein: CSAPRHLNTEAFF
V gene: TRBV7-2; J gene: TRBJ2-3; CDR3 protein: CASSPWNLAGTDTQYF
V gene: TRBV10-3; J gene: TRBJ1-2; CDR3 protein: CAISDRAHGYTF
V gene: TRBV3-1; J gene: TRBJ1-2; CDR3 protein: CASSQGRGLVYGYTF
V gene: TRBV6-2/TRBV6-3; J gene: TRBJ2-5; CDR3 protein: CASRPERAEETQYF
V gene: TRBV10-3; J gene: TRBJ2-1; CDR3 protein: CAISENAGGRGNEQFF
V gene: TRBV10-3; J gene: TRBJ2-7; CDR3 protein: CAISEPTSNYEQYF
V gene: TRBV3-1; J gene: TRBJ2-1; CDR3 protein: CASSQDPGYNEQFF
V gene: TRBV20-1; J gene: TRBJ2-1; CDR3 protein: CSASERSSYNEQFF
V gene: TRBV12-3/TRBV12-4; J gene: TRBJ2-1; CDR3 protein: CASSFNSRSYNEQFF
V gene: TRBV5-1; J gene: TRBJ2-1; CDR3 protein: CASSLVGQGYNEQFF
V gene: TRBV6-2/TRBV6-3; J gene: TRBJ2-7; CDR3 protein: CASIAGGLPLYEQYF
V gene: TRBV7-9; J gene: TRBJ1-4; CDR3 protein: CASSLRGMVRDLNEKLFF